These 25 T cell receptor beta chains came from one sample sequenced in a study of blood T cell repertoires in COVID-19. The method was immunoSEQ multiplex PCR; TCRdb's version includes in-frame clones alone and lacks a portion of them. The data hold about 270,000 clones, with about 88% observed a single time. The sequencing sample was made of peripheral blood. Every receptor here comes from a human donor with COVID-19, enrolled during active disease. The donor label of this sample is uncertain.

The chain uses TRBV5-4 and TRBJ2-5; TRBD1 aligns across 8 bases. CDR3 size: 15 residues. Trimming removed 0 bases from V and 5 bases from J; junction bases left unmatched: 6. The germline V gene has CDR1 SGHNT and CDR2 YYREEE (reference sequence). The CDR3 sequence: CASSLAQGAGETQYF. The CDR3 DNA reads TGTGCCAGCAGCTTGGCCCAGGGGGCGGGCGAGACCCAGTACTTC.

This clone came up a few times. The chain combines TRBV28 with TRBJ2-7; TRBD1 matches 8 bases. With 3 bases clipped from V and 0 bases from J, the junction kept 4 bases outside the gene matches. The CDR3 loop spans 15 amino acids. In germline, CDR1 is MDHEN, CDR2 SYDVKM. The CDR3 DNA reads as TGTGCCAGCAGTTTGATGGGGACAGGCTCCTACGAGCAGTACTTC. Its translation is CASSLMGTGSYEQYF.

This chain joins TRBV19 and TRBJ2-1; 7 nucleotides match TRBD2. There are 14 residues in the CDR3. V lost 3 bases, J lost 8 bases, and 7 bases stayed unmatched. From germline, CDR1 is LNHDA and CDR2 SQIVND (reference sequence). CDR3 region: CASSMAGRADEQFF. CDR3 bases: TGTGCCAGTAGTATGGCAGGGAGGGCCGATGAGCAGTTCTTC.

This chain links TRBV18 with TRBJ1-6, with D possibly TRBD1 on 6 matching bases. V was shortened by 5 bases and J by 7 bases, with 12 bases between the two germline ends. The CDR3 sequence is 14 residues long. Per germline, CDR1 KGHSH and CDR2 LQKENI. The CDR3 DNA follows: TGTGCCAGCTCAGAGCGGACAGCGAATTCACCCCTCCACTTT. It is translated as CASSERTANSPLHF.

The J gene is TRBJ2-1, the V gene TRBV4-1, with TRBD2 as a possible D gene (5 bases). From germline, CDR1 is MGHRA and CDR2 YSYEKL. V lost 0 bases, J lost 4 bases, and 19 bases lay in between. This CDR3 has 18 amino acids. The CDR3 nucleotides are TGCGCCAGCAGCCAAGACAAGAGAGTGGAGGTGGGGTACAATGAGCAGTTCTTC. Its protein is CASSQDKRVEVGYNEQFF.

The J gene is TRBJ2-3, the V gene TRBV9, with 7 bases aligning to TRBD1. Germline V gives CDR1 SGDLS, CDR2 YYNGEE. The CDR3 spans 14 residues. The ends lost 2 bases at V and 6 bases at J; junction bases unmatched: 6. DNA for the CDR3: TGTGCCAGCAGCGTCGAGACAGGGTTCGATACGCAGTATTTT. Translated, it gives CASSVETGFDTQYF.

The chain links TRBV28 to TRBJ2-3; the match to TRBD2 covers 10 bases. V lost 3 bases and J lost 4; bases outside the gene matches: 7. The germline CDR1 and CDR2 sequences are MDHEN and SYDVKM. The CDR3 runs 16 residues. The CDR3 spells CASSFPSGRDSDTQYF. The DNA for the CDR3 is TGTGCCAGCAGTTTTCCTAGCGGGAGAGATTCAGATACGCAGTATTTT.

The chain is built from TRBV3-1 (or the pseudogene TRBV3-2) and TRBJ1-5, with a tentative D call TRBD1 (5 bases). This CDR3 spans 16 amino acids. From germline, CDR1 is LGHDT and CDR2 YNNKEL (reference sequence). V lost 1 base to trimming and J lost 2 bases, with 12 bases between them. As DNA, the CDR3 is TGTGCCAGCAGCCAAGCTGGCCAGGGTGGCAATCAGCCCCAGCATTTT. This gives the protein CASSQAGQGGNQPQHF.

This clone was seen only once. The rearrangement uses TRBV7-3 and TRBJ2-3, with D possibly matching TRBD2 (5 bases). The CDR3 totals 16 residues. CDR1 is SGHTA and CDR2 is FQGTGA in the germline V gene. Trimming shortened V by 3 bases and J by 6 bases, and 19 bases separated the two germline ends. CDR3 nucleotides: TGTGCCAGCAGCTTTGTCGCGACTACCTCGGAGGATACGCAGTATTTT. Amino acids: CASSFVATTSEDTQYF.

The chain joins TRBV5-1 to TRBJ2-2; TRBD2 matches at 9 bases. CDR1 SGHRS and CDR2 YFSETQ come from the germline V gene. The V and J ends lost 4 bases and 4 bases, in that order; junction bases with no gene match: 11. There are 17 residues in the CDR3. DNA for the CDR3: TGCGCCAGCAGCCCCCGGGGCCTAGCGGGATTCACCGGGGAGCTGTTTTTT. Protein sequence: CASSPRGLAGFTGELFF.

The chain recombines TRBV5-4 with TRBJ2-3; 11 positions match TRBD1. The CDR3 is 16 amino acids. With V trimmed by 3 bases and J by 4 bases, 7 bases remained unmatched. CDR1 SGHNT and CDR2 YYREEE come from the germline V gene (reference sequence). The CDR3 here is CASSWGDRGNADTQYF. DNA of the CDR3: TGTGCCAGCAGCTGGGGGGACAGGGGGAATGCAGATACGCAGTATTTT.

CDR3 DNA: TGTGCCAGCAGCTCCGGGGGACTAGCTCAAGAGACCCAGTACTTC. Amino acid sequence: CASSSGGLAQETQYF. This chain uses TRBV7-2 with TRBJ2-5; 9 bases align to TRBD2. Trimming took 4 bases from V and 2 from J; bases not matched to a gene: 5. The CDR3 loop spans 15 amino acids. The V gene's germline CDR1 is SGHTA and CDR2 FQGNSA.

This clone was seen a single time. This chain links TRBV20-1 with TRBJ2-5, with 7 bases identical to TRBD1. Germline V CDR1 and CDR2: DFQATT, SNEGSKA (reference sequence). V was clipped by 3 bases and J by 5 bases; unmatched bases: 9. The CDR3 contains 14 residues. The CDR3 is CSASLDRVSETQYF. CDR3 nucleotides: TGCAGTGCTAGTCTTGACAGGGTATCGGAGACCCAGTACTTC.

The count of this clone is one. The chain carries TRBV3-1 (or the pseudogene TRBV3-2) and TRBJ2-1; 8 bases agree with TRBD2. Germline values: CDR1 LGHDT, CDR2 YNNKEL (reference sequence). V was clipped by 2 bases and J by 3 bases; unmatched bases: 3. This CDR3 has 15 residues. The CDR3 region is CASSQTSGGYNEQFF. The CDR3 region has the DNA TGTGCCAGCAGCCAAACGAGCGGGGGCTACAATGAGCAGTTCTTC.

This rearrangement joins TRBV6-5 to TRBJ1-5, with D unresolved. The CDR3 has 15 residues. V gave up 6 bases and J gave up 0 bases, with 12 bases separating them. Germline V CDR1 and CDR2: MNHEY, SVGAGI. CDR3 DNA: TGTGCCAGCAGGCCGACTTCCGATAGCAATCAGCCCCAGCATTTT. This sequence encodes CASRPTSDSNQPQHF.

The V call is TRBV2, the J call TRBJ1-2; tentatively, D is TRBD1 (5 bases). V lost 0 bases and J lost 8, with 7 bases in between. Per germline, CDR1 SNHLY and CDR2 FYNNEI. CDR3 length: 12 amino acids. CDR3 region: CASSEARAGYTF. The DNA of the CDR3 is TGTGCCAGCAGTGAAGCCAGGGCGGGCTACACCTTC.

The V gene is TRBV19, the J gene TRBJ1-2; the match to TRBD1 covers 7 bases. Germline CDR1 reads LNHDA; CDR2 reads SQIVND (reference sequence). J gave up 0 bases and V 7 bases, and 11 bases lay outside the gene matches. The CDR3 is 16 residues long. CDR3 DNA: TGTGCCAGTAATGAGTATAGGGACAGCGCTAACTATGGCTACACCTTC. Translated, it gives CASNEYRDSANYGYTF.

The chain carries TRBV30 and TRBJ2-7; D is possibly TRBD1 (6 bases). The CDR3 is 13 residues long. V was cut by 3 bases and J by 11 bases, with 20 bases left in between. Germline V gene lookup returns CDR1 GTSNPN and CDR2 SVGIG (reference sequence). The CDR3 region is CAWSRRGTALEYF. The CDR3 bases are TGTGCCTGGAGCCGTAGGGGGACGGCTCTTGAGTACTTC.

The V and J genes are TRBV7-8 and TRBJ1-2; D is possibly TRBD1 (5 bases). This CDR3 has 13 amino acids. The V end lost 1 base, the J end lost 2 bases, and 5 bases lay between the germline ends. In germline, CDR1 is SGHVS, CDR2 FQNEAQ. The CDR3 coding sequence is TGTGCCAGCAGCTTAGGACAGAACTATGGCTACACCTTC. This codes for CASSLGQNYGYTF.

This clone has a handful of counts. The rearrangement links TRBV7-3 to TRBJ2-7, with unresolved D. CDR1 is SGHTA, CDR2 FQGTGA, per germline. The CDR3 loop spans 14 amino acids. Trimming cost V 6 bases and J 2 bases, with 14 bases left between them. The CDR3 coding sequence is TGTGCCAGCAGTTCCGGGTCGTCGACCTACGAGCAGTACTTC. Translation gives CASSSGSSTYEQYF.

This chain uses TRBV3-1 (or the pseudogene TRBV3-2) with TRBJ1-5; D call uncertain. Germline CDR1 and CDR2: LGHDT and YNNKEL (reference sequence). CDR3 length: 12 residues. Trimming shortened V by 3 bases and J by 10 bases, and 10 bases separated the two germline ends. CDR3: CASSQGQEPQHF. CDR3 DNA sequence: TGTGCCAGCAGCCAGGGTCAGGAACCCCAGCATTTT.

This clone was detected a few times. The genes are TRBV5-1 and TRBJ2-5; 9 bases fit TRBD2. CDR1 is SGHRS and CDR2 is YFSETQ in the germline V gene. This CDR3 has 14 residues. V dropped 4 bases and J dropped 2; count of bases not matched to a gene: 3. The CDR3 DNA sequence: TGCGCCAGCAGCGGTACTAGCGGGCAAGAGACCCAGTACTTC. Residues: CASSGTSGQETQYF. The entire variable domain, with the rest obtained from reference TRBV5-1 and TRBJ2-5, is as follows: KAGVTQTPRYLIKTRGQQVTLSCSPISGHRSVSWYQQTPGQGLQFLFEYFSETQRNKGNFPGRFSGRQFSNSRSEMNVSTLELGDSALYLCASSGTSGQETQYFGPGTRLLVL.

The rearrangement uses TRBV7-8 and TRBJ2-1; 10 bases match TRBD2. The V segment lost 3 bases and the J segment 9 bases; nucleotides outside the gene matches: 8. Germline V lookup: CDR1 SGHVS, CDR2 FQNEAQ. The length of the CDR3 is 15 residues. CDR3 bases: TGTGCCAGCAGCTTTCGGAGCGGGAGGGCCGTTGAGCAGTTCTTC. Encoded protein: CASSFRSGRAVEQFF.

The V call is TRBV7-2, the J call TRBJ1-1; D unclear. Looked up from germline, CDR1 is SGHTA and CDR2 is FQGNSA. The CDR3 extends over 15 amino acids. Between the trimmed V and J ends, which lost 1 base and 1 base, there was a span of 10 bases. Written as DNA, the CDR3 is TGTGCCAGCAGCTTAGGGTCGGGTTGGAACACTGAAGCTTTCTTT. Its protein product is CASSLGSGWNTEAFF. The entire variable domain, with the rest obtained from reference TRBV7-2 and TRBJ1-1, is as follows: GAGVSQSPSNKVTEKGKDVELRCDPISGHTALYWYRQSLGQGLEFLIYFQGNSAPDKSGLPSDRFSAERTGGSVSTLTIQRTQQEDSAVYLCASSLGSGWNTEAFFGQGTRLTVV.

The chain combines TRBV19 with TRBJ1-1; D gene uncertain. Germline V lookup: CDR1 LNHDA, CDR2 SQIVND (reference sequence). The CDR3 sequence is 15 residues long. Deletions cut 2 bases from V and 3 bases from J, with 13 bases between. The CDR3 spells CASSIPALPYTEAFF. The CDR3 DNA reads as TGTGCCAGTAGTATACCCGCACTTCCCTACACTGAAGCTTTCTTT.